Listed below are T cell receptor beta chains from one sample, sequenced in a study of blood T cell repertoires in COVID-19. The table came from immunoSEQ multiplex PCR; TCRdb's copy has only in-frame clones and leaves some out. This sample carries fewer than 15,000 clones, about 88% of them seen once, and the ten largest clones take more than 2%. Sequencing used peripheral blood. These receptors all come from a human donor in a cohort sampled during active COVID-19. CDR3s include the opening cysteine and the closing phenylalanine or tryptophan. Each record gives: clone size, D gene, J gene, V gene, CDR3 protein, CDR3 DNA. D genes are given only for firm matches. Size values are once, few and many counts, or a class for expanded clones, and some rows have none.

size: NA; D: TRBD2; J: TRBJ2-7; V: TRBV5-1; CDR3: CASSPKLASYEQYF; DNA: TGCGCCAGCAGCCCTAAACTAGCGTCCTACGAGCAGTACTTC
size: NA; D: NA; J: TRBJ1-6; V: TRBV7-2; CDR3: CASNGGGGPPLHF; DNA: TGTGCCAGCAACGGGGGGGGCGGGCCACCCCTCCACTTT
size: large; D: NA; J: TRBJ2-2; V: TRBV9; CDR3: CASTGGKNTGELFF; DNA: TGTGCCAGCACGGGCGGGAAGAACACCGGGGAGCTGTTTTTT
size: NA; D: NA; J: TRBJ1-2; V: TRBV14; CDR3: CASSQTLQGSPPGYTF; DNA: TGTGCCAGCAGCCAAACACTACAGGGTTCCCCCCCCGGCTACACCTTC
size: NA; D: NA; J: TRBJ1-2; V: TRBV19; CDR3: CASSSAGKDGYTF; DNA: TGTGCCAGTAGTTCGGCAGGGAAGGATGGCTACACCTTC
size: NA; D: NA; J: TRBJ1-2; V: TRBV15; CDR3: CATSGLGASYGYTF; DNA: TGTGCCACCAGCGGTTTGGGGGCCTCCTATGGCTACACCTTC
size: NA; D: NA; J: TRBJ1-1; V: TRBV11-3; CDR3: CASSLDYTGEAFF; DNA: TGTGCCAGCAGCTTAGATTACACGGGTGAAGCTTTCTTT
size: NA; D: NA; J: TRBJ1-6; V: TRBV5-1; CDR3: CASSLGQIYNSPLHF; DNA: TGCGCCAGCAGCTTGGGACAGATATATAATTCACCCCTCCACTTT
size: once; D: TRBD1; J: TRBJ1-6; V: TRBV5-1; CDR3: CASTSDRGQSPLHF; DNA: TGCGCCAGCACCTCCGACAGGGGGCAATCACCCCTCCACTTT
size: NA; D: NA; J: TRBJ1-3; V: TRBV11-3; CDR3: CASSQRTVSGNTIYF; DNA: TGTGCCAGCAGCCAAAGGACAGTCTCTGGAAACACCATATATTTT
size: once; D: NA; J: TRBJ2-5; V: TRBV12-2; CDR3: CASRQGRAARLQETQYF; DNA: TGTGCAAGTCGCCAGGGCAGAGCCGCTCGGCTCCAAGAGACCCAGTACTTC
size: NA; D: TRBD2; J: TRBJ2-7; V: TRBV23-1; CDR3: CASSELLAGAIPHEQYF; DNA: TGCGCCAGCAGTGAACTCTTGGCGGGAGCGATCCCCCACGAGCAGTACTTC
size: NA; D: TRBD1; J: TRBJ1-6; V: TRBV5-1; CDR3: CASSLADRADSPLHF; DNA: TGCGCCAGCAGCTTGGCAGACAGGGCGGATTCACCCCTCCACTTT
size: NA; D: NA; J: TRBJ2-7; V: TRBV6-5; CDR3: CASNPRQAYSYEQYF; DNA: TGTGCCAGCAACCCCCGGCAGGCTTACTCCTACGAGCAGTACTTC
size: NA; D: NA; J: TRBJ2-7; V: TRBV19; CDR3: CASTPPRAGSAYEQYF; DNA: TGTGCCAGTACTCCCCCTCGCGCGGGGAGCGCCTACGAGCAGTACTTC